What follows are 4 T cell receptor beta chains derived from one specimen sequenced in a study of beta chain features in type 1 diabetes. Since all of the isolated RNA was reverse transcribed, expressed TCRB transcripts were what got sequenced. Assay: immunoSEQ multiplex PCR; the TCRdb copy retains only in-frame clones and omits some. The table lists under 150,000 clones, roughly 48% of them singletons. The sample comprised Tregs from blood. These receptors all stem from a man aged 18 to 30 in good health.

The chain joins TRBV5-8 to TRBJ1-2; 8 nucleotides agree with TRBD1. Germline assignment: CDR1 SGHTS and CDR2 YDEGEE. V lost 4 bases and J lost 6; bases outside the gene matches: 5. This CDR3 has 13 residues. The CDR3 loop reads CASSPVRGHGYTF. CDR3 nucleotide sequence: TGTGCCAGCAGCCCTGTCAGGGGGCATGGCTACACCTTC.

CDR3 DNA: TGTGCCAGCAGCTTGGGACAGTCTGGAAACACCATATATTTT. It encodes CASSLGQSGNTIYF. This rearrangement joins TRBV5-4 to TRBJ1-3; tentative D call: TRBD1 (5 bases). V lost 0 bases and J 1 base, leaving 5 bases between the germline ends. The germline gives CDR1 SGHNT, CDR2 YYREEE (reference sequence). This CDR3 is 14 amino acids long.

The J gene is TRBJ1-6, the V gene TRBV5-5; 7 nucleotides agree with TRBD1. This CDR3 has 15 residues. Germline CDR1 is SGHKS and CDR2 is YYEKEE (reference sequence). Trimming cost V 4 bases and J 9 bases; bases outside gene matches: 10. The CDR3 spells CASSISGGITSPLHF. CDR3 coding DNA: TGTGCCAGCAGCATCTCAGGGGGGATAACTTCACCCCTCCACTTT.

The CDR3 DNA reads TGTGCCAGCAGCTTAGGACTAGCGCCCACAGATACGCAGTATTTT. This encodes CASSLGLAPTDTQYF. This chain joins TRBV7-9 and TRBJ2-3; 8 nucleotides agree with TRBD2. From germline, CDR1 is SEHNR and CDR2 FQNEAQ (reference sequence). The CDR3 is 15 amino acids. J lost 2 bases, V lost 1 base, and 2 bases had no gene match.